Judged by abundance, the clone carrying this T cell receptor beta chain is medium-sized. Its antigen remains unidentified. Methods used by the authors: Clinicopathological groups of papillary thyroid cancer showed CDR3 differences that were used to build a distant-metastasis classifier. TCRdb re-called clones from the PCR reads using MiXCR. The V and J calls were determined by TCRdb, not by the authors. Of under 30,000 clones in the sample, 20% to 25% were seen once. The V gene's germline CDR1 is DFQATT and CDR2 SNEGSKA (reference sequence). This CDR3 has 15 amino acids. V was clipped by 5 bases and J by 0 bases, with 16 bases between them. The sample comes from a study of metastatic and nonmetastatic thyroid tumors. Study-level findings and limits: Across blood and tumor, TCR beta diversity in malignant thyroid tumors was reportedly significantly higher than in benign nodules.

Thyroid surgery had not been preceded by any treatment in any patient. This TCR was recovered from a male donor with papillary thyroid cancer or a benign thyroid nodule (not recorded which). Some clones in this sample may be carry-over from other donors' samples. What was sequenced was blood. J is TRBJ1-2 and V is TRBV20-1; D ambiguous. CDR3 DNA: TGCAGTGCTGATTCGTATTACTCCCCTAACTATGGCTACACCTTC. It specifies CSADSYYSPNYGYTF.